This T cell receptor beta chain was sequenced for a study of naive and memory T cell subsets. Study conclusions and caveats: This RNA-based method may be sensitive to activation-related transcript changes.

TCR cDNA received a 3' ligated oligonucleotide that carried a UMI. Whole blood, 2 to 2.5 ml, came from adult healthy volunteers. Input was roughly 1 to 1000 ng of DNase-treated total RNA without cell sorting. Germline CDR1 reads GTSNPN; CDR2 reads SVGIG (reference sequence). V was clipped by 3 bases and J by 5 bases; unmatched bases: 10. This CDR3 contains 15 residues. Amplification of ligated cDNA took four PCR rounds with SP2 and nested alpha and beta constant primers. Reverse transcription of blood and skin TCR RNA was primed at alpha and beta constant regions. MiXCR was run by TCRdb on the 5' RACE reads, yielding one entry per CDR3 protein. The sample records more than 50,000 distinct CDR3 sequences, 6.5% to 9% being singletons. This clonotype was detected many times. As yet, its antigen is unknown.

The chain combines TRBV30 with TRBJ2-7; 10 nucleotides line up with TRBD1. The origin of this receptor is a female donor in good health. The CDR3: CAWRADRGRGDEQYF. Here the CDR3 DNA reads TGTGCCTGGAGAGCTGACAGGGGGCGCGGGGACGAGCAGTACTTC.